The 20 T cell receptor beta chains below all came from one sample that was sequenced in a study of blood T cell repertoires in COVID-19. TCRdb's copy holds only in-frame clones and misses some; the assay was immunoSEQ multiplex PCR. The table has under 70,000 clones, around four fifths seen once; the top ten hold about an eighth. Sequencing used peripheral blood. The receptors here all came from a woman of 80 years or more with acute or convalescent COVID-19.

The chain combines TRBV7-9 with TRBJ1-4; D unclear. Germline V CDR1 and CDR2: SEHNR, FQNEAQ (reference sequence). This CDR3 contains 14 residues. Trimming cost V 5 bases and J 3 bases, with 10 bases left between them. CDR3 sequence: CASSPTEPNEKLFF. CDR3 DNA sequence: TGTGCCAGCAGCCCCACAGAACCTAATGAAAAACTGTTTTTT.

This sequence joins TRBV11-1 and TRBJ1-1; D is possibly TRBD1 (5 bases). Germline V lookup: CDR1 SGHAT, CDR2 FQDESV (reference sequence). V lost 1 base, J lost 5 bases, and 11 bases lay in between. The CDR3 runs 14 residues. The CDR3 DNA follows: TGTGCCAGCAGCTTAGAAATCGGGGGAACTGAAGCTTTCTTT. Protein: CASSLEIGGTEAFF.

This clone has more than one count but fewer than ten. This chain links TRBV7-2 with TRBJ1-2, with D maybe TRBD1 (6 bases). The CDR3 covers 15 residues. V dropped 2 bases and J dropped 1 base, with 11 bases sitting between them. The germline V gene has CDR1 SGHTA and CDR2 FQGNSA. In nucleotides, the CDR3 is TGTGCCAGCAGCTTAATGGCAGGGGTTAACTATGGCTACACCTTC. Protein: CASSLMAGVNYGYTF.

The V and J genes are TRBV2 and TRBJ2-7, with D perhaps TRBD1 (6 bases). The germline gives CDR1 SNHLY, CDR2 FYNNEI. V was clipped by 1 base and J by 2 bases, with 9 bases between them. The CDR3 runs to 14 residues. In nucleotides, the CDR3 is TGTGCCAGCAGTGAAGGCCAGGGGACCTACGAGCAGTACTTC. Amino acids: CASSEGQGTYEQYF.

The V gene is TRBV6-5, the J gene TRBJ2-1, with D possibly matching TRBD1 (7 bases). Germline values: CDR1 MNHEY, CDR2 SVGAGI. Trimming left V 6 bases short and J 8 bases short, with 20 bases between. The CDR3 sequence is 15 residues long. The CDR3 here is CASRGRDRQLYEQFF. CDR3 sequence (DNA): TGTGCCAGCAGGGGGCGGGACAGACAGTTATATGAGCAGTTCTTC.

This rearrangement joins TRBV7-9 to TRBJ2-5; TRBD1 aligns across 9 bases. Germline CDR1 and CDR2: SEHNR and FQNEAQ (reference sequence). Germline trimming cut 4 bases from V and 3 bases from J; bases unmatched to any gene: 9. The CDR3 loop spans 16 amino acids. The CDR3 DNA follows: TGTGCCAGCAGCTCAACCGGGACAGGGAGGGAAGAGACCCAGTACTTC. It codes for CASSSTGTGREETQYF.

This clone has a handful of counts. The rearrangement joins TRBV10-3 to TRBJ2-7, with D possibly being TRBD1 (6 bases). Germline V gene data show CDR1 as ENHRY and CDR2 as SYGVKD. The V end lost 6 bases, the J end lost 5 bases, and 14 bases lay between the germline ends. The CDR3 contains 13 residues. CDR3 bases: TGTGCCATCAGAGGACAGTCCCGAGACGAGCAGTACTTC. Translated, it gives CAIRGQSRDEQYF.

The chain has TRBV2 and TRBJ1-4, with TRBD1 matching over 7 bases. Germline CDR1 reads SNHLY; CDR2 reads FYNNEI. The V gene end was trimmed by 6 bases and the J gene end by 7 bases; junction bases not matched to a gene: 2. CDR3 length equals 12 residues. CDR3 nucleotide sequence: TGTGCCAGCAGGGCAGGGGGTGAAAAACTGTTTTTT. Protein product: CASRAGGEKLFF.

The J gene is TRBJ1-1, the V gene TRBV30; 8 nucleotides align to TRBD1. The germline V gene has CDR1 GTSNPN and CDR2 SVGIG (reference sequence). The CDR3 has 12 amino acids. J gave up 8 bases and V 1 base, and 3 bases lay outside the gene matches. The CDR3, as DNA: TGTGCCTGGAGTGGGACAGGGTTAGAAGCTTTCTTT. It codes for CAWSGTGLEAFF. Looking up the rest from reference TRBV30 and TRBJ1-1 gives the full variable domain: SQTIHQWPATLVQPVGSPLSLECTVEGTSNPNLYWYRQAAGRGLQLLFYSVGIGQISSEVPQNLSASRPQDRQFILSSKKLLLSDSGFYLCAWSGTGLEAFFGQGTRLTVV.

The CDR3 here is CASSRQGTGNTIYF. The DNA for the CDR3 is TGTGCCAGCAGCCGACAGGGAACGGGAAACACCATATATTTT. The J gene is TRBJ1-3, the V gene TRBV7-9; TRBD1 aligns across 7 bases. The germline gives CDR1 SEHNR, CDR2 FQNEAQ (reference sequence). The junction had 5 bases not matched to a gene; V was cut back by 5 bases and J by 4 bases. The CDR3 totals 14 residues.

The chain joins TRBV3-1 (or the pseudogene TRBV3-2) to TRBJ2-7; D call uncertain. The CDR3 is 13 residues long. V lost 0 bases to trimming and J lost 5 bases, with 8 bases between them. Germline V gene lookup returns CDR1 LGHDT and CDR2 YNNKEL (reference sequence). The CDR3 nucleotides are TGTGCCAGCAGCCAAGATCTGGGCAACGAGCAGTACTTC. This translates into CASSQDLGNEQYF.

This clone appeared a few times. J is TRBJ1-1 and V is TRBV2, with D possibly being TRBD1 (6 bases). The CDR3 spans 14 residues. The V end was cut by 7 bases, the J end by 1 base, with 13 bases between. The germline CDR1 and CDR2 sequences are SNHLY and FYNNEI. The CDR3 DNA reads TGTGCCAGCAACCCCGGGACACGGAACACTGAAGCTTTCTTT. Encoded protein: CASNPGTRNTEAFF. Based on the CDR3 plus reference TRBV2 and TRBJ1-1, the full variable domain is EPEVTQTPSHQVTQMGQEVILRCVPISNHLYFYWYRQILGQKVEFLVSFYNNEISEKSEIFDDQFSVERPDGSNFTLKIRSTKLEDSAMYFCASNPGTRNTEAFFGQGTRLTVV.

The chain employs TRBV6-5 and TRBJ1-1; possible D gene TRBD1, 5 bases. This CDR3 spans 13 amino acids. The germline gives CDR1 MNHEY, CDR2 SVGAGI. V shed 5 bases and J shed 5 bases, with 12 bases lying between them. Here the CDR3 DNA reads TGTGCCAGCAGTACCATCGGGGGGACTGAAGCTTTCTTT. It codes for CASSTIGGTEAFF.

This clone was seen just once. The chain carries TRBV11-3 and TRBJ2-3; no clear D. This CDR3 contains 9 residues. V was clipped by 9 bases and J by 8 bases, with 6 bases between them. The germline V gene has CDR1 SGHNT and CDR2 YENEEA. CDR3 bases: TGTGCCAGTAACGGTACGCAGTATTTT. Encoded protein: CASNGTQYF.

CDR3 amino acids: CASSTGGGGTEAFF. In nucleotides, the CDR3 is TGTGCCAGTAGTACAGGGGGAGGTGGCACTGAAGCTTTCTTT. V gene TRBV19 combines with J gene TRBJ1-1, with 7 bases identical to TRBD1. Germline V gene sequence: CDR1 LNHDA, CDR2 SQIVND (reference sequence). This CDR3 region has 14 residues. The J segment lost 4 bases and the V segment lost 4 bases, leaving 6 bases of the junction unmatched.

The chain recombines TRBV30 with TRBJ1-6; 8 nucleotides agree with TRBD1. Germline CDR1 is GTSNPN and CDR2 is SVGIG (reference sequence). V was clipped by 3 bases and J by 6 bases; unmatched bases: 4. The CDR3 has 14 residues. CDR3 nucleotides: TGTGCCTGGAGGGGGACAGGTTCTAATTCACCCCTCCACTTT. Translating it yields CAWRGTGSNSPLHF.

The J gene is TRBJ1-1, the V gene TRBV7-9; TRBD1 aligns across 7 bases. V was clipped by 1 base and J by 2 bases; unmatched bases: 16. The V gene's germline CDR1 is SEHNR and CDR2 FQNEAQ (reference sequence). There are 19 residues in the CDR3. The CDR3 is CASSLGRKIDRDSNTEAFF. In nucleotides, the CDR3 is TGTGCCAGCAGCTTAGGAAGAAAAATTGACAGGGATTCTAACACTGAAGCTTTCTTT.

This chain uses TRBV27 with TRBJ2-2, with a tentative D call TRBD1 (6 bases). The CDR3 has 15 residues. V was cut by 6 bases and J by 3 bases, with 14 bases left in between. Looked up from germline, CDR1 is MNHEY and CDR2 is SMNVEV (reference sequence). In DNA, the CDR3 is TGTGCCAGCAGGATCACCGGGACATACACCGGGGAGCTGTTTTTT. Protein product: CASRITGTYTGELFF.

This clone was found a few times. This rearrangement joins TRBV6-5 to TRBJ2-7; 10 bases line up with TRBD2. V shed 8 bases, J shed 6 bases, and the junction held 7 bases outside the gene matches. CDR3 length: 13 residues. Germline CDR1 reads MNHEY; CDR2 reads SVGAGI. CDR3 sequence: CASQRAGGREQYF. The CDR3 DNA reads TGTGCCAGCCAGCGAGCGGGGGGGCGCGAGCAGTACTTC.

This chain uses TRBV5-1 with TRBJ1-2, with TRBD1 matching over 7 bases. The CDR3 consists of 15 residues. Per germline, CDR1 SGHRS and CDR2 YFSETQ. The junction had 11 bases not matched to a gene; V was cut back by 3 bases and J by 6 bases. CDR3 loop: CASSSTGLNVDGYTF. The DNA of the CDR3 is TGCGCCAGCAGCTCGACAGGGCTTAATGTCGATGGCTACACCTTC.